Following are 18 T cell receptor beta chains from one sample sequenced in a study of blood T cell repertoires in COVID-19 (dated by TCRdb to the early 2020s). Library preparation employed the immunoSEQ multiplex PCR assay. TCRdb limited this immuneACCESS table to in-frame rearrangements with V and J called. A share of clones is missing; checked studies link under half to unresolved V genes, and the rest is unexplained. Across this sample there are around 250,000 clones, with about 87% seen only once. The top ten clonotypes cover more than 6.5% of the sample. The sequenced sample consisted of peripheral blood. The source of these receptors is a woman in her 70s with active or convalescent COVID-19.

The DNA for the CDR3 is TGTGCCATCGGCACAGTGAACACTGAAGCTTTCTTT. Protein: CAIGTVNTEAFF. V is TRBV10-3 and J is TRBJ1-1; D not resolved. The germline V gene encodes CDR1 ENHRY and CDR2 SYGVKD. This CDR3 is 12 amino acids long. The V end lost 8 bases, the J end lost 0 bases, and 7 bases lay between the germline ends.

The chain links TRBV10-3 to TRBJ1-3; TRBD1 might be the D (6 bases). Trimming stripped 6 bases from V and 4 bases from J, with 13 bases between. The CDR3 extends over 14 amino acids. CDR1 is ENHRY and CDR2 is SYGVKD in the germline V gene. The DNA for the CDR3 is TGTGCCATCAGCATACAGGGTGACGGAAACACCATATATTTT. Protein product: CAISIQGDGNTIYF.

The rearrangement joins TRBV9 to TRBJ2-7; D possibly corresponds to TRBD1 (5 bases). The V end lost 4 bases, the J end lost 10 bases, and 15 bases lay between the germline ends. Germline CDR1 reads SGDLS; CDR2 reads YYNGEE. The CDR3 runs 12 residues. The CDR3, as DNA: TGTGCCAGCAGCCCTAGGGGAAGGATTCAGTACTTC. Encoded protein: CASSPRGRIQYF.

This chain links TRBV4-2 with TRBJ2-2, with a tentative D call TRBD1 (6 bases). CDR3 length equals 16 residues. The germline gives CDR1 LGHNA, CDR2 YNFKEQ. V gave up 0 bases and J gave up 2 bases, with 10 bases separating them. CDR3 in DNA: TGTGCCAGCAGCCAAGACGGGACACAAAACACCGGGGAGCTGTTTTTT. Translated: CASSQDGTQNTGELFF.

This sequence joins TRBV9 and TRBJ1-1; D gene ambiguous. V was pared by 4 bases and J by 0 bases, with 13 bases between. Germline CDR1 SGDLS, CDR2 YYNGEE. The CDR3 runs to 15 residues. The CDR3 bases are TGTGCCAGCAGCAGTGGAATGCGGTTGAACACTGAAGCTTTCTTT. Its translation is CASSSGMRLNTEAFF.

As for this clone: Other nucleotide sequences in the sample specify the same CDR3. This chain joins TRBV7-9 and TRBJ1-3, with D unclear. Trimming took 6 bases from V and 0 from J, leaving 3 bases between them. Germline lookup yields CDR1 SEHNR and CDR2 FQNEAQ (reference sequence). This CDR3 comprises 12 residues. The CDR3 sequence: CASSLSGNTIYF. CDR3 DNA: TGTGCCAGCAGTCTCTCTGGAAACACCATATATTTT. Full variable domain (remainder filled in from reference TRBV7-9 and TRBJ1-3): DTGVSQNPRHKITKRGQNVTFRCDPISEHNRLYWYRQTLGQGPEFLTYFQNEAQLEKSRLLSDRFSAERPKGSFSTLEIQRTEQGDSAMYLCASSLSGNTIYFGEGSWLTVV.

V gene TRBV20-1 combines with J gene TRBJ2-3, with TRBD2 matching over 7 bases. The junction had 8 bases not matched to a gene; V was cut back by 3 bases and J by 5 bases. Germline values: CDR1 DFQATT, CDR2 SNEGSKA (reference sequence). This CDR3 region has 14 residues. In DNA, the CDR3 is TGCAGTGCTAGTAAGGTGGGCGGGGGAGATACGCAGTATTTT. It codes for CSASKVGGGDTQYF.

This clone came up a few times. The genes are TRBV27 and TRBJ1-5; 8 bases fit TRBD1. Losses at the gene ends were 5 bases for V and 3 bases for J; bases not matched to a gene: 6. Germline V gives CDR1 MNHEY, CDR2 SMNVEV (reference sequence). The CDR3 is 15 amino acids. The CDR3, as DNA: TGTGCCAGCAGTCTAGGACAGGGTTACAATCAGCCCCAGCATTTT. As protein: CASSLGQGYNQPQHF.

V is TRBV5-1 and J is TRBJ2-7, with D possibly matching TRBD2 (5 bases). The CDR3 extends over 13 amino acids. Per the germline V gene, CDR1 is SGHRS and CDR2 is YFSETQ. The V and J ends lost 4 bases and 3 bases respectively, with 11 bases between them. CDR3: CASSLGAGYEQYF. CDR3 DNA: TGCGCCAGCAGCCTCGGCGCGGGCTACGAGCAGTACTTC.

The chain combines TRBV19 with TRBJ2-2; TRBD1 matches 10 bases. Germline CDR1 reads LNHDA; CDR2 reads SQIVND (reference sequence). CDR3 size: 16 residues. The V gene end was trimmed by 4 bases and the J gene end by 6 bases; junction bases not matched to a gene: 8. The CDR3 coding sequence is TGTGCCAGTAGTAGGGGACAGGGGAGCAGTGCCGGGGAGCTGTTTTTT. Translating gives CASSRGQGSSAGELFF.

V and J are TRBV7-8 and TRBJ1-2; 7 bases fit TRBD1. Germline V lookup: CDR1 SGHVS, CDR2 FQNEAQ. The trim removed 4 bases at V and 7 bases at J, leaving 15 bases unmatched. The CDR3 extends over 16 amino acids. CDR3 sequence: CASSSPRTGASGGYTF. CDR3 in DNA: TGTGCCAGCAGCTCTCCACGGACAGGAGCAAGCGGTGGCTACACCTTC. Filled out from reference TRBV7-8 and TRBJ1-2, the complete variable domain reads GAGVSQSPRYKVAKRGQDVALRCDPISGHVSLFWYQQALGQGPEFLTYFQNEAQLDKSGLPSDRFFAERPEGSVSTLKIQRTQQEDSAVYLCASSSPRTGASGGYTFGSGTRLTVV.

This rearrangement joins TRBV19 to TRBJ2-7; 9 nucleotides agree with TRBD1. There are 14 residues in the CDR3. V gave up 6 bases and J gave up 2 bases; unmatched junction bases: 5. CDR1 and CDR2 (germline): LNHDA, SQIVND (reference sequence). The CDR3 nucleotides read TGTGCCAGTAGCCCGGGACAGGGAACCTACGAGCAGTACTTC. It translates to CASSPGQGTYEQYF.

The chain employs TRBV6-5 and TRBJ1-5; D call uncertain. There are 15 residues in the CDR3. V lost 0 bases and J lost 3, with 9 bases in between. Germline CDR1 and CDR2: MNHEY and SVGAGI. The CDR3 spells CASSYSRGDNQPQHF. As DNA, the CDR3 is TGTGCCAGCAGTTACTCGAGAGGAGACAATCAGCCCCAGCATTTT.

Worth noting for this clone: Additional DNA sequences in this sample encode the identical CDR3. The chain couples TRBV19 to TRBJ1-5; the match to TRBD1 covers 7 bases. This CDR3 is 15 amino acids long. The J segment lost 5 bases and the V segment lost 1 base, leaving 5 bases of the junction unmatched. Germline V gene data show CDR1 as LNHDA and CDR2 as SQIVND (reference sequence). As DNA, the CDR3 is TGTGCCAGTAGTATAGTCAGGGGGTTGGATCAGCCCCAGCATTTT. Amino acid sequence: CASSIVRGLDQPQHF.

The chain combines TRBV12-5 with TRBJ1-5; 8 nucleotides align to TRBD1. This CDR3 has 14 residues. Germline CDR1 and CDR2: LGHNT and FRNRAP. V lost 6 bases, J lost 4 bases, and 5 bases stayed unmatched. The CDR3 spells CASGVTGGNQPQHF. CDR3 nucleotides: TGTGCTAGTGGGGTTACAGGGGGAAATCAGCCCCAGCATTTT.

This clone has only one observation. The chain recombines TRBV2 with TRBJ1-2; D remains ambiguous. V was shortened by 11 bases and J by 0 bases, with 16 bases between the two germline ends. CDR1 is SNHLY and CDR2 is FYNNEI in the germline V gene. CDR3 length equals 14 residues. CDR3 nucleotides: TGTGCCCGACGGCCCCAGGCATCTAACTATGGCTACACCTTC. Translation: CARRPQASNYGYTF.

The chain is built from TRBV24-1 and TRBJ2-2; a weak D match, TRBD1 (6 bases). Trimming pared 6 bases from V and 3 bases from J, leaving 10 bases between. From germline, CDR1 is KGHDR and CDR2 SFDVKD. CDR3 size: 14 residues. CDR3 protein: CATSLSGDTGELFF. In DNA form, the CDR3 reads TGTGCCACCAGTCTCTCAGGGGACACCGGGGAGCTGTTTTTT.

The V and J genes are TRBV12-3 or TRBV12-4 and TRBJ2-1, with TRBD2 matching over 10 bases. This CDR3 is built from 13 residues. The ends lost 11 bases at V and 4 bases at J; junction bases unmatched: 5. The CDR3 reads CAVERGGYNEQFF. In DNA form, the CDR3 reads TGTGCCGTCGAGCGGGGGGGATACAATGAGCAGTTCTTC.